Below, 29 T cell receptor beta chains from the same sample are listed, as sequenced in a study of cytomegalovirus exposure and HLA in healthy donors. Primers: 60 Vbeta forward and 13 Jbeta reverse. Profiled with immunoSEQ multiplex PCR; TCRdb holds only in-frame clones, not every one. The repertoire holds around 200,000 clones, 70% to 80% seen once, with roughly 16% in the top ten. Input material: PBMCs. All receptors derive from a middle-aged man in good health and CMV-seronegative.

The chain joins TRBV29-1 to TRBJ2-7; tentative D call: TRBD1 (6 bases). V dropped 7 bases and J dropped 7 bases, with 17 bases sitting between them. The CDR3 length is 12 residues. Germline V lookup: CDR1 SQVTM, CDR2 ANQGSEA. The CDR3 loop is CSAGHGGGEQYF. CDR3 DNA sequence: TGCAGCGCGGGACATGGGGGTGGGGAGCAGTACTTC.

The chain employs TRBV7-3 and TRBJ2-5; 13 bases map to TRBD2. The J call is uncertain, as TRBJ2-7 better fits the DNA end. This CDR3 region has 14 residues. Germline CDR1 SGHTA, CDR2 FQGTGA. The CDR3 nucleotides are TGTGCCAGCAGCTCGGGACTAGCGGGACACGAGCAGTACTTC. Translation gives CASSSGLAGHEQYF.

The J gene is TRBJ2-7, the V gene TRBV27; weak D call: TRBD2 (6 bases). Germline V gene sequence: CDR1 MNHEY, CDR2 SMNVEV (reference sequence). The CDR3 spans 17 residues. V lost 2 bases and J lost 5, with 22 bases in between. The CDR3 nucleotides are TGTGCCAGCAGTTTACTCCCGGGGGTAGGTCATTTTAACGAGCAGTACTTC. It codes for CASSLLPGVGHFNEQYF.

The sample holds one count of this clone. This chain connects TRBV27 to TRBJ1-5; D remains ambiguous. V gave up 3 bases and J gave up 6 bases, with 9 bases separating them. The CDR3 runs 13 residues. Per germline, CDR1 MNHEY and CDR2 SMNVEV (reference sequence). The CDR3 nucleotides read TGTGCCAGCAGTTTTAGTGCCGGTCAGCCCCAGCATTTT. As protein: CASSFSAGQPQHF.

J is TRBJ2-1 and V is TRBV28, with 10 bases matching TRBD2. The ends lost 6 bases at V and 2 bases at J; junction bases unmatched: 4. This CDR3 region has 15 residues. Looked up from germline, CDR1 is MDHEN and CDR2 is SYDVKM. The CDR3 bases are TGTGCCAGCAGCTCAACTAGCGGGGCCTACAATGAGCAGTTCTTC. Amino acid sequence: CASSSTSGAYNEQFF.

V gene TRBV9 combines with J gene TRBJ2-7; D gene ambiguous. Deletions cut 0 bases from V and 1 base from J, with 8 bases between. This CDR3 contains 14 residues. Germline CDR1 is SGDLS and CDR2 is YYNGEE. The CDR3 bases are TGTGCCAGCAGCGTAGATGGCAGTTCCTACGAGCAGTACTTC. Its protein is CASSVDGSSYEQYF.

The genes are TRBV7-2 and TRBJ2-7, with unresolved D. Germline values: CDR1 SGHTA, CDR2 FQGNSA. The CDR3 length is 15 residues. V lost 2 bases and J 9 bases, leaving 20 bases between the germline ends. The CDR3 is CASSLSPVARVWQYF. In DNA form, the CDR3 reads TGTGCCAGCAGCTTATCTCCAGTCGCCCGGGTGTGGCAGTACTTC.

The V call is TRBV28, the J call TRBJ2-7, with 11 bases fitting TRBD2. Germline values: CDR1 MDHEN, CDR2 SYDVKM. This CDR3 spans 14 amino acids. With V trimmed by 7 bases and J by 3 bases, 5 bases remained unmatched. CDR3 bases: TGTGCCAGCACCCCGGGACTAGCGGTCTACGAGCAGTACTTC. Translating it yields CASTPGLAVYEQYF. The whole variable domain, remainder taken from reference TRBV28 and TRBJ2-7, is DVKVTQSSRYLVKRTGEKVFLECVQDMDHENMFWYRQDPGLGLRLIYFSYDVKMKEKGDIPEGYSVSREKKERFSLILESASTNQTSMYLCASTPGLAVYEQYFGPGTRLTVT.

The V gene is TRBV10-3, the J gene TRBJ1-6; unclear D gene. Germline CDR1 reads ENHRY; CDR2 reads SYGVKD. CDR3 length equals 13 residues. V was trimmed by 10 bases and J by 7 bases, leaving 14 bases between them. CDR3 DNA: TGTGCCACCGCATCTGAGGTAAATTCACCCCTCCACTTT. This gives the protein CATASEVNSPLHF.

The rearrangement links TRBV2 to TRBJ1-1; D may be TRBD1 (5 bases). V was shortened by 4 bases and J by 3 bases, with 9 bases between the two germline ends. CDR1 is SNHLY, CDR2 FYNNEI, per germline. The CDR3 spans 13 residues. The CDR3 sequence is CASSGQLDTEAFF. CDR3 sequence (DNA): TGTGCCAGCAGTGGACAGCTAGACACTGAAGCTTTCTTT.

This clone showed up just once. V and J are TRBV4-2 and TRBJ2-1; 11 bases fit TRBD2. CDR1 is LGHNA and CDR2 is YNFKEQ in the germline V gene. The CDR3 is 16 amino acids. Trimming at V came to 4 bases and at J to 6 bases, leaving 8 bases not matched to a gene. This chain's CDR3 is CASSPGGSGRANEQFF. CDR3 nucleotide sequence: TGTGCCAGCAGCCCCGGAGGTAGCGGGAGGGCCAATGAGCAGTTCTTC.

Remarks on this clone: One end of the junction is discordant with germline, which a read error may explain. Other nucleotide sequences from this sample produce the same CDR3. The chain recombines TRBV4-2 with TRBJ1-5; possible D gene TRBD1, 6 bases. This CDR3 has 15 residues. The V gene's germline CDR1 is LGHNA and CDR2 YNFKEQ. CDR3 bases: TGTGCCAGCAGCCCTCACGGGGGGGGCAATCAGCCCCAGCATTTC. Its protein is CASSPHGGGNQPQHF.

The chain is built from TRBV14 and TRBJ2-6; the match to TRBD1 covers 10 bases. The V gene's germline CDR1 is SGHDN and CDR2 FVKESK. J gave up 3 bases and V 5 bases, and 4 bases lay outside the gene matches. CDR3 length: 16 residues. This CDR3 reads CASSMTGGGGANVLTF. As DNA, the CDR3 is TGTGCCAGCAGCATGACAGGGGGCGGTGGGGCCAACGTCCTGACTTTC.

CDR3 loop: CASSRGDGANVLTF. For the CDR3, the DNA is TGTGCCAGCTCAAGAGGCGACGGGGCCAACGTCCTGACTTTC. J is TRBJ2-6 and V is TRBV18; D remains ambiguous. CDR1 KGHSH and CDR2 LQKENI come from the germline V gene. Trimming shortened V by 5 bases and J by 4 bases, and 9 bases separated the two germline ends. This CDR3 has 14 amino acids.

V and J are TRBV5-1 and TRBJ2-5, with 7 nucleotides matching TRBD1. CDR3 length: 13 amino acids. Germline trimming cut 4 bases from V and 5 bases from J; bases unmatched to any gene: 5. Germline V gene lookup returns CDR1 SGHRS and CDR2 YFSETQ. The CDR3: CASSIQGLETQYF. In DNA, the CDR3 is TGCGCCAGCAGCATACAGGGGCTGGAGACCCAGTACTTC.

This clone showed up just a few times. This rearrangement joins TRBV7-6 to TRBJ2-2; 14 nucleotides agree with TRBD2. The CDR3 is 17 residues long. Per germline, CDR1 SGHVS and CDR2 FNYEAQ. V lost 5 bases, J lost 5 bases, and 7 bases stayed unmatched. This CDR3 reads CASSPGTSGSYTGELFF. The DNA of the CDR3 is TGTGCCAGCAGCCCAGGGACTAGCGGGAGCTATACCGGGGAGCTGTTTTTT.

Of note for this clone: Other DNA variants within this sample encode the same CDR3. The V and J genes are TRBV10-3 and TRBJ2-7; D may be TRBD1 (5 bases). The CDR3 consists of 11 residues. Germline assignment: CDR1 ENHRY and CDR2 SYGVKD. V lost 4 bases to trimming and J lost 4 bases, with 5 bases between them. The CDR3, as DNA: TGTGCCATCAGTGCAGGGTACGAGCAGTACTTC. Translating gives CAISAGYEQYF.

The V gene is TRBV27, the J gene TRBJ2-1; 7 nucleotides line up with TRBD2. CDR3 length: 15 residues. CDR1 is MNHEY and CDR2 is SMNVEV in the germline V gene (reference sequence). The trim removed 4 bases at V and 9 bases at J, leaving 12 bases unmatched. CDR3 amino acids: CASSWEGPRNGEQFF. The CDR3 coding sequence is TGTGCCAGCAGTTGGGAGGGACCCCGCAACGGTGAGCAGTTCTTC.

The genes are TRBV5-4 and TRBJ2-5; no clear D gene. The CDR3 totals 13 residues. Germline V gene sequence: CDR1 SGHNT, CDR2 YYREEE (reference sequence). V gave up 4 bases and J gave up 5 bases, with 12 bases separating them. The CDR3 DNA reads TGTGCCAGCAGCAGACAAGTTGGGGAGACCCAGTACTTC. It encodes CASSRQVGETQYF.

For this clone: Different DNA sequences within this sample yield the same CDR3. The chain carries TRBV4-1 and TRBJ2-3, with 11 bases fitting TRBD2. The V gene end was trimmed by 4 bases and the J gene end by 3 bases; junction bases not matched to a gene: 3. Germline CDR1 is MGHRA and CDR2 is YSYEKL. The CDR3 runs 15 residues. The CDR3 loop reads CASSLTSGSTDTQYF. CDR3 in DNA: TGCGCCAGCAGCCTTACTAGCGGGAGTACAGATACGCAGTATTTT.

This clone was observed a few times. The CDR3 is CASSQGSSYNSPLHF. The CDR3, as DNA: TGTGCCAGCAGCCAAGGGAGCTCCTATAATTCACCCCTCCACTTT. J is TRBJ1-6 and V is TRBV14; D gene uncertain. The germline CDR1 and CDR2 sequences are SGHDN and FVKESK. V gave up 1 base and J gave up 0 bases, with 4 bases separating them. This CDR3 is built from 15 residues.

CDR3: CASSSWGSVDTQYF. DNA of the CDR3: TGTGCCAGCAGCTCCTGGGGTAGCGTAGATACGCAGTATTTT. The chain joins TRBV9 to TRBJ2-3; D possibly corresponds to TRBD2 (5 bases). CDR3 length: 14 amino acids. Germline V gene lookup returns CDR1 SGDLS and CDR2 YYNGEE. V dropped 4 bases and J dropped 5 bases, with 14 bases sitting between them.

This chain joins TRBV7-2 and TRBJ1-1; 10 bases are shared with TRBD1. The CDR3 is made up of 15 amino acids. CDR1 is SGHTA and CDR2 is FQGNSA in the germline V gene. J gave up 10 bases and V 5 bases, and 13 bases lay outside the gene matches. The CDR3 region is CASSQAPTGGDGAFF. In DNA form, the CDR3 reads TGTGCCAGCAGCCAGGCGCCGACAGGGGGCGATGGAGCTTTCTTT.

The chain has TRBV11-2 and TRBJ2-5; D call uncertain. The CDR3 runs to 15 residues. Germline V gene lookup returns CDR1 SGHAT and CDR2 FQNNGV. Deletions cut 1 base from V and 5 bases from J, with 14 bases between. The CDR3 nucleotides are TGTGCCAGCAGCTTAGCGATCCTTACCGGGGAGACCCAGTACTTC. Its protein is CASSLAILTGETQYF.

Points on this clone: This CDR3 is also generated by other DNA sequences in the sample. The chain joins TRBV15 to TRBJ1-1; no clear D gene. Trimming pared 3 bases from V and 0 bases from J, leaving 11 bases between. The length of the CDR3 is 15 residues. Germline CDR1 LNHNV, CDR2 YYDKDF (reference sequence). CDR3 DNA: TGTGCCACCAGCAGGGGAGTGTCCGTGAACACTGAAGCTTTCTTT. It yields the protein CATSRGVSVNTEAFF.

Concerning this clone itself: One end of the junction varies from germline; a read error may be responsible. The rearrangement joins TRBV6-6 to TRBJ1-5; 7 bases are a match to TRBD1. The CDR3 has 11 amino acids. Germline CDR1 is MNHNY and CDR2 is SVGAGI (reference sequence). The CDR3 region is CASSLRDSLNF. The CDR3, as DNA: TGTGCCAGCAGCCTCCGGGACAGTCTAAATTTT.

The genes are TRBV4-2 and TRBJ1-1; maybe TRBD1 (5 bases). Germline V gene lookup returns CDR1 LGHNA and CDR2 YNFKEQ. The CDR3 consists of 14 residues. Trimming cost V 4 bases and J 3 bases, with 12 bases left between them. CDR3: CASSPRDGYTEAFF. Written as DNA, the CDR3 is TGTGCCAGCAGCCCGCGGGACGGATACACTGAAGCTTTCTTT.

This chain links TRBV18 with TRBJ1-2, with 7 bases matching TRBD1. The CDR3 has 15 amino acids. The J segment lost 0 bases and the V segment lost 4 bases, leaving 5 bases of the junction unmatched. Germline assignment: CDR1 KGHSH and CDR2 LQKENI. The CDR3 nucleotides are TGTGCCAGCTCACAACAGGGGACGACTAACTATGGCTACACCTTC. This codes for CASSQQGTTNYGYTF. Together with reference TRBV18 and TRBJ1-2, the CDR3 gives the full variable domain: NAGVMQNPRHLVRRRGQEARLRCSPMKGHSHVYWYRQLPEEGLKFMVYLQKENIIDESGMPKERFSAEFPKEGPSILRIQQVVRGDSAAYFCASSQQGTTNYGYTFGSGTRLTVV.

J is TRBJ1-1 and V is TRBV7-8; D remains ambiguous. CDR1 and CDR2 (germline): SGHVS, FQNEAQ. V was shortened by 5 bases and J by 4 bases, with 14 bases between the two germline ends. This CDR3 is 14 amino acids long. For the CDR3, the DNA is TGTGCCAGCAGCCCAGAGGGTCGGGGCACTGAAGCTTTCTTT. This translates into CASSPEGRGTEAFF.